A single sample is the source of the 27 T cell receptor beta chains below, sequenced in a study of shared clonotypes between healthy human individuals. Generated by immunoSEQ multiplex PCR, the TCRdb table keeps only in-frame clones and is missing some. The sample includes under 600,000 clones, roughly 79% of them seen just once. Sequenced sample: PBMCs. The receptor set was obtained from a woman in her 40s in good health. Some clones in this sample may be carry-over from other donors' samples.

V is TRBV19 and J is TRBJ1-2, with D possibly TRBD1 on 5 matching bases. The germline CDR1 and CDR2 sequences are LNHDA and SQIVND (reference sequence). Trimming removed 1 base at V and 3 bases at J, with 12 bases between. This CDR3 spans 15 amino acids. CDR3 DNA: TGTGCCAGTAGTATAGTCCCCGGGACGGACTATGGCTACACCTTC. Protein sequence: CASSIVPGTDYGYTF.

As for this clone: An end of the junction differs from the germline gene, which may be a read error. For the CDR3, the DNA is TGTGCCAGCAGCGAAGGAGCGGGAGAGGCCTACGAGCAGTACTTC. It codes for CASSEGAGEAYEQYF. The gene calls are TRBV2 and TRBJ2-7; 8 bases fit TRBD2. CDR1 is SNHLY, CDR2 FYNNEI, per germline. The length of the CDR3 is 15 residues.

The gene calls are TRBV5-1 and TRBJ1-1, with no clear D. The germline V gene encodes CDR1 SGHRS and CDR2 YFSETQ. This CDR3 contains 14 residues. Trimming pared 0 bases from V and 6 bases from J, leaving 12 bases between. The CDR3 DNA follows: TGCGCCAGCAGCTTGGAGGACCCGGGCGCTGAAGCTTTCTTT. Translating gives CASSLEDPGAEAFF.

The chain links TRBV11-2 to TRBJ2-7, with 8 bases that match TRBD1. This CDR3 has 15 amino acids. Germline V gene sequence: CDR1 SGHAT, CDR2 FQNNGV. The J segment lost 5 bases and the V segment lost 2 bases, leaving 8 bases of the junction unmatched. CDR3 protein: CASSLSPGGGHEQYF. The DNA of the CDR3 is TGTGCCAGCAGCTTAAGCCCAGGGGGCGGTCACGAGCAGTACTTC.

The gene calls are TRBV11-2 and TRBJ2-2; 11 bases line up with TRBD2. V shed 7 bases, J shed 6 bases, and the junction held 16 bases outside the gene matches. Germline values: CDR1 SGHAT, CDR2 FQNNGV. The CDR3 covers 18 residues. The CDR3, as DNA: TGTGCCAGCATCAATTGGGTAGCGGGAGGGCCTAGATCCGGGGAGCTGTTTTTT. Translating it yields CASINWVAGGPRSGELFF.

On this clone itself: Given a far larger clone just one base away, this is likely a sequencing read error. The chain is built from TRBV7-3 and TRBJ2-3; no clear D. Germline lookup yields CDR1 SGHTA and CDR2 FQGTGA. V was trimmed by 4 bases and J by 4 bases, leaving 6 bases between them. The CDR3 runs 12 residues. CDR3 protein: CASSSAADTQYF. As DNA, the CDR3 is TGTGCCAGCAGCTCAGCAGCAGATACGCAGTATTTT.

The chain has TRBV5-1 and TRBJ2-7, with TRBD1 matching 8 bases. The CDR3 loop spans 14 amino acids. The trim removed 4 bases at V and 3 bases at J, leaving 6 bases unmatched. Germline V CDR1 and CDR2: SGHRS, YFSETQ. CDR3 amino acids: CASSPGQEDYEQYF. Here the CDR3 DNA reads TGCGCCAGCAGCCCGGGACAGGAAGACTACGAGCAGTACTTC.

The CDR3 reads CASSLSPRYEQYF. In DNA, the CDR3 is TGCGCCAGCAGCTTGAGTCCCCGCTACGAGCAGTACTTC. The rearrangement joins TRBV5-1 to TRBJ2-7; D gene ambiguous. Per the germline V gene, CDR1 is SGHRS and CDR2 is YFSETQ. Trimming removed 1 base from V and 3 bases from J, with 8 bases in between. This CDR3 comprises 13 residues.

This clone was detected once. CDR3 nucleotide sequence: TGTGCCAGCAGCTTAGGAGGTCCAAACACCGGGGAGCTGTTTTTT. It translates to CASSLGGPNTGELFF. The chain uses TRBV7-2 and TRBJ2-2; D remains ambiguous. The V gene lost 1 base and the J gene lost 2 bases, with 8 bases spanning the gap. Germline V lookup: CDR1 SGHTA, CDR2 FQGNSA. This CDR3 comprises 15 residues.

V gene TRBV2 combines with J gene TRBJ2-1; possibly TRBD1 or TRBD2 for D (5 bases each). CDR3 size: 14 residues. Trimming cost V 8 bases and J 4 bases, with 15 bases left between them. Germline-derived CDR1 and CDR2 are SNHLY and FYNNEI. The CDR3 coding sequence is TGTGCCAGCGGGCCGGGACCCGAGTACAATGAGCAGTTCTTC. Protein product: CASGPGPEYNEQFF.

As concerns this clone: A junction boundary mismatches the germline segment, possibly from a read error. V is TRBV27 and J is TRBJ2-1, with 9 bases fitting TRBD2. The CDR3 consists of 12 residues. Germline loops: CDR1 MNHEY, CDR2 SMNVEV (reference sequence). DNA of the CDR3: TGTGCCAGCAGGTATAGCGGGGGATTTCTCCTCTTC. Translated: CASRYSGGFLLF.

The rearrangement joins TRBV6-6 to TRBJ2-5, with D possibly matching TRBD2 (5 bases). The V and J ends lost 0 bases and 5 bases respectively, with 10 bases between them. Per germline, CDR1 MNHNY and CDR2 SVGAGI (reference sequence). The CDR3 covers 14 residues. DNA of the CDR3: TGTGCCAGCAGTTACTCGACGCTAGCCGAGACCCAGTACTTC. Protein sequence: CASSYSTLAETQYF.

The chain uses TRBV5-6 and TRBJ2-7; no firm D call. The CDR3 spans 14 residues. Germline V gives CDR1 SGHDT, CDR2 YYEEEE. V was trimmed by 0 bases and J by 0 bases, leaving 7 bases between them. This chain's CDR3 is CASSLVWSSYEQYF. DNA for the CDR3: TGTGCCAGCAGCTTGGTATGGAGCTCCTACGAGCAGTACTTC. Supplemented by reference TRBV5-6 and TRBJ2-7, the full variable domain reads DAGVTQSPTHLIKTRGQQVTLRCSPKSGHDTVSWYQQALGQGPQFIFQYYEEEERQRGNFPDRFSGHQFPNYSSELNVNALLLGDSALYLCASSLVWSSYEQYFGPGTRLTVT.

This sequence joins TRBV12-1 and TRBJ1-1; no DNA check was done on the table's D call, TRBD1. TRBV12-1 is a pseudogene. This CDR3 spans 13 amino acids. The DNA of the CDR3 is TGTGCCAGCAGCTTCCTTTTAGGGACAGGGGCTTTCTTT. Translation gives CASSFLLGTGAFF.

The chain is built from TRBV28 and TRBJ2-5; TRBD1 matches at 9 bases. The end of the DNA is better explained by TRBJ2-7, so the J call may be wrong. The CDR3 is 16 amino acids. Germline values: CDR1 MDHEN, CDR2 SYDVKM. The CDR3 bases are TGTGCCAGCGGGTTGGGTACAGGGGGCATGGGGCACGAGCAGTACTTC. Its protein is CASGLGTGGMGHEQYF.

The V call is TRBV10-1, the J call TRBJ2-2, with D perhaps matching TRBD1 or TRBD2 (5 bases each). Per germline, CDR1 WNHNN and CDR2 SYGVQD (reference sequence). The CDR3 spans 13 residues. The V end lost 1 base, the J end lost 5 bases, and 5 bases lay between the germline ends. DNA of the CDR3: TGCGCCAGCAGTGAGTGGGGGACCGGGGAGCTGTTTTTT. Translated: CASSEWGTGELFF.

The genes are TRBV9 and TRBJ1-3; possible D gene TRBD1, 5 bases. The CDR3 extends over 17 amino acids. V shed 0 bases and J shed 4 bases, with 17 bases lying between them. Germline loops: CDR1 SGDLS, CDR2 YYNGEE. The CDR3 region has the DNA TGTGCCAGCAGCGTAGGCGGGCAGGGACTGGTGGGAAACACCATATATTTT. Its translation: CASSVGGQGLVGNTIYF.

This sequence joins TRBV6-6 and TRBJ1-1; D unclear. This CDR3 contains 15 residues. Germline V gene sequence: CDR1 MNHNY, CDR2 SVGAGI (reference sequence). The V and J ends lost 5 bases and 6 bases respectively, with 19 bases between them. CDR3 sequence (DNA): TGTGCCAGCAGTATCTACAGAACCAACTTTTCTGAAGCTTTCTTT. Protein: CASSIYRTNFSEAFF.

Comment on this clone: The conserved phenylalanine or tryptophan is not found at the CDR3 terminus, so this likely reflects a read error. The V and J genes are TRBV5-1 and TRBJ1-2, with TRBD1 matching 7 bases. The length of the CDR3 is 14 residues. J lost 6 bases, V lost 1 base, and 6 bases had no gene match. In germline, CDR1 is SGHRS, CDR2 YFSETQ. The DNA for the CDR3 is TGCGCCAGCAGCTTGAGGGAGGGGGCAGATGGCTACACCCTC. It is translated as CASSLREGADGYTL.

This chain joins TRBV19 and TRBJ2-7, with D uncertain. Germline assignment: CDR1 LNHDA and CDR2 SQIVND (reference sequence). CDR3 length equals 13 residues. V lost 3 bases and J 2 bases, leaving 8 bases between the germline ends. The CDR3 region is CASSIALTYEQYF. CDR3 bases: TGTGCCAGTAGTATCGCACTAACCTACGAGCAGTACTTC. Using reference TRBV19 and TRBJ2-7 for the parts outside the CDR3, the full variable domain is DGGITQSPKYLFRKEGQNVTLSCEQNLNHDAMYWYRQDPGQGLRLIYYSQIVNDFQKGDIAEGYSVSREKKESFPLTVTSAQKNPTAFYLCASSIALTYEQYFGPGTRLTVT.

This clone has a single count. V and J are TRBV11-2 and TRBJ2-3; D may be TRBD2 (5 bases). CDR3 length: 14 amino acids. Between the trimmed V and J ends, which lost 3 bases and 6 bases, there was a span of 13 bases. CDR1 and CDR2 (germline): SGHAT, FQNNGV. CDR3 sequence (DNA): TGTGCCAGCAGCTTTATGCTAGCCGCCGATACGCAGTATTTT. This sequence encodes CASSFMLAADTQYF.

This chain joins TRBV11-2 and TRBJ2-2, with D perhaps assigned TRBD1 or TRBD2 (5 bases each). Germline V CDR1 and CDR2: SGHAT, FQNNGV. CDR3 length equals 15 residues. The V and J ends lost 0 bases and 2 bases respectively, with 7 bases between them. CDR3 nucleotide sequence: TGTGCCAGCAGCTTAGATTGGGACAACACCGGGGAGCTGTTTTTT. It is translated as CASSLDWDNTGELFF.

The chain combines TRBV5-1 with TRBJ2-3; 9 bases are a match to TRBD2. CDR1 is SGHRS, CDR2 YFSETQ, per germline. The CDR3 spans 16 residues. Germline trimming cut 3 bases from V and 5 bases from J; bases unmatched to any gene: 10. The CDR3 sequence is CASSSSAGGPGDTQYF. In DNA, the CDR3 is TGCGCCAGCAGCTCGTCGGCGGGAGGGCCCGGAGATACGCAGTATTTT.

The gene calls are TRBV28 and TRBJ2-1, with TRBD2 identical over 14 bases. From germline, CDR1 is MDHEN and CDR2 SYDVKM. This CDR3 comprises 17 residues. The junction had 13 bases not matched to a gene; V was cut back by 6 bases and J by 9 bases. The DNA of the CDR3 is TGTGCCAGCAGCCCCCGCATGGGACTAGCGGGAGCTGGTGAGCAGTTCTTC. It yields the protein CASSPRMGLAGAGEQFF.

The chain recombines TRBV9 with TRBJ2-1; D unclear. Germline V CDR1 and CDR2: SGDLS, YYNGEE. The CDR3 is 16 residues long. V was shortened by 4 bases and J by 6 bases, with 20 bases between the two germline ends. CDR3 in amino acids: CASSPHPSGASNEQFF. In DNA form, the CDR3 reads TGTGCCAGCAGCCCCCACCCTTCAGGTGCGAGCAATGAGCAGTTCTTC.

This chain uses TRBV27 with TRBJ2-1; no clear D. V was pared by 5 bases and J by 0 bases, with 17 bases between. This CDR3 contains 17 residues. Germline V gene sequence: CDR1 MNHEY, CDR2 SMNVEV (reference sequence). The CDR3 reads CASSTKHNPSSYNEQFF. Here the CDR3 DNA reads TGTGCCAGCAGTACGAAGCATAACCCGAGCTCCTACAATGAGCAGTTCTTC.

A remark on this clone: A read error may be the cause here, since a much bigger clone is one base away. The DNA for the CDR3 is TGCAGCGTCATCACTAGGACAGGGAACTGTGGCTACACCTTC. The encoded protein is CSVITRTGNCGYTF. This chain joins TRBV29-1 and TRBJ1-2; 8 nucleotides align to TRBD1. The length of the CDR3 is 14 residues. Germline V CDR1 and CDR2: SQVTM, ANQGSEA.